The 5 T cell receptor beta chains below all came from one sample that was sequenced in a study of identifying expanded T cells in peripheral blood. The data were produced by immunoSEQ multiplex PCR, yet TCRdb's version contains in-frame clones alone and is incomplete. The repertoire holds roughly 78,000 clones, with approximately 87% as singletons. Sample: blood. The origin of the receptors is a person aged 18-70 years in good health.

This chain connects TRBV7-2 to TRBJ1-5; D remains unclear. CDR1 is SGHTA and CDR2 is FQGNSA in the germline V gene. V dropped 5 bases and J dropped 6 bases, with 17 bases sitting between them. This CDR3 is built from 15 residues. For the CDR3, the DNA is TGTGCCAGCAGCATACAACTTGGGGAGGGTCAGCCCCAGCATTTT. Its protein is CASSIQLGEGQPQHF. Complete variable domain (other parts from reference TRBV7-2 and TRBJ1-5): GAGVSQSPSNKVTEKGKDVELRCDPISGHTALYWYRQSLGQGLEFLIYFQGNSAPDKSGLPSDRFSAERTGGSVSTLTIQRTQQEDSAVYLCASSIQLGEGQPQHFGDGTRLSIL.

This chain joins TRBV2 and TRBJ2-1; TRBD2 matches 10 bases. With V trimmed by 7 bases and J by 8 bases, 11 bases remained unmatched. The CDR3 has 15 amino acids. Germline V gene lookup returns CDR1 SNHLY and CDR2 FYNNEI. Here the CDR3 reads CASNLGLAPGDEQFF. CDR3 bases: TGTGCCAGCAACCTGGGACTAGCGCCAGGGGATGAGCAGTTCTTC.

The chain uses TRBV4-1 and TRBJ2-1; the D gene is possibly TRBD1 (6 bases). The length of the CDR3 is 16 residues. V shed 0 bases and J shed 4 bases, with 13 bases lying between them. Looked up from germline, CDR1 is MGHRA and CDR2 is YSYEKL. The CDR3 nucleotides are TGCGCCAGCAGCCAAGATTCCCTAGGACAGTACAATGAGCAGTTCTTC. Translating it yields CASSQDSLGQYNEQFF.

The gene calls are TRBV5-4 and TRBJ2-1, with 12 bases that match TRBD2. Per germline, CDR1 SGHNT and CDR2 YYREEE (reference sequence). This CDR3 has 16 amino acids. The V gene end was trimmed by 0 bases and the J gene end by 7 bases; junction bases not matched to a gene: 5. CDR3 bases: TGTGCCAGCAGCTTGGCGCTAGCGGGGGGGCGTAATGAGCAGTTCTTC. It encodes CASSLALAGGRNEQFF.

The chain recombines TRBV19 with TRBJ1-4; D call uncertain. CDR1 and CDR2 from the germline V gene are LNHDA and SQIVND (reference sequence). Trimming left V 3 bases short and J 7 bases short, with 12 bases between. The CDR3 runs to 14 residues. In DNA form, the CDR3 reads TGTGCCAGTAGTATGCCAGGAGATACTGAAAAACTGTTTTTT. Translation: CASSMPGDTEKLFF. The whole variable domain, remainder taken from reference TRBV19 and TRBJ1-4, is DGGITQSPKYLFRKEGQNVTLSCEQNLNHDAMYWYRQDPGQGLRLIYYSQIVNDFQKGDIAEGYSVSREKKESFPLTVTSAQKNPTAFYLCASSMPGDTEKLFFGSGTQLSVL.